The present entry profiles one TCR beta chain with its context. The clone's antigen remains unknown. No base-level quality is on record; no much larger clone is a single base apart. The data were obtained in a study of siplizumab effects on memory and regulatory T cells (dated by TCRdb to between 2017 and 2020). Background on the whole study: The study examined how the anti-CD2 antibody siplizumab affects alloreactive T-cell subsets in allogeneic mixed lymphocyte reactions built from human PBMCs.

Unstimulated CD4+ memory cells were also sequenced in three donor pairs, together with CD4+ naive, CD8+ TEMRA, CD8+ naive and CD8+ effector memory subsets. Sorted unstimulated T cells and proliferating T cells recovered from mixed lymphocyte reactions underwent TCRbeta CDR3 sequencing. Fresh whole blood from ten HLA-typed healthy donors was used as the source from which PBMCs were isolated. CDR3 length: 12 amino acids, cysteine to phenylalanine. The read is trimmed to its CDR3 DNA, 36 bases read in frame from base 1. The germline ends are 9 bases apart after V is trimmed by 4 bases and J by 3 bases. Sequences GTSNPN (CDR1) and SVGIG (CDR2) are obtained from the germline V gene (reference sequence). The method was the immunoSEQ multiplex PCR assay. Approximately 10^5 TCR templates per sample were assayed by the deep sequencing platform. Genomic DNA extracted from sorted T cells was the material used for TCRbeta CDR3 sequencing. The source study handled its data this way. Clonal analysis of TCRbeta CDR3 data was done in the R programming language. Alloreactive CD4+ and CD8+ clones were identified by comparing unstimulated samples to CFSE-low samples taken after the reaction. Regulatory or non-regulatory origin of alloreactive CD4+ clones was assigned by matching sequences to the sorted unstimulated Treg and non-Treg repertoires. Drawn from immuneACCESS, this table holds only the in-frame rearrangements with V and J called that TCRdb kept. Clones are partly lost; checked studies trace under half to an unresolved V gene and leave the rest unexplained. The V and J calls and clone size were taken over from that table, and D and trimming were inferred from the DNA. Across this sample there are 37,000 or so clones, with roughly 90% seen only once. The ten biggest clones cover around 0.25% of the sample.

Here is what the overall study found, with its caveats: Of the alloreactive CD4+ clones that could be mapped, the Treg-derived share averaged approximately 69% with siplizumab compared with 25% to 30% in control reactions. The cumulative frequency of alloreactive sequences that could be traced back to unstimulated CD4+ memory T cells was significantly reduced by siplizumab. Because sequences at frequencies below about 10^-5 were poorly captured, only a minor fraction of alloreactive clones could be mapped back to unstimulated subsets. The suppressive function of proliferating Tregs from siplizumab cultures was not functionally confirmed. For roughly 75-96% of proliferating CD4+ or CD8+ clones, no naive or memory phenotype could be assigned. Compared with memory T cells, unstimulated naive T cells appeared more diverse, and naive cells seemed to make a substantial contribution to the alloresponse.

The sequence is built from TRBV30 and TRBJ1-2, with an unclear D gene assignment. The TCR originated in a human donor in good health. Sequencing was done on a sample of naive CD4+ T cells sorted from blood. The cell subset or site label corresponds to: unstimulated naive T cells. The nucleotides read TGTGCCTGGATGATGGAGGACTATGGCTACACCTTC. It specifies CAWMMEDYGYTF.